Listed here are 21 T cell receptor beta chains from one sample, sequenced in a study of shared T cell receptors in the human thymus. Some clones are missing from TCRdb's copy, which holds only in-frame ones; the method was immunoSEQ multiplex PCR. The table shows 650,000 to 950,000 clones, with approximately 85% occurring only once. The sample was also linked to a second study, of human thymus T cells.

Material for sequencing was thymocytes. The receptors derive from a girl less than two years old with a congenital heart defect.

The J gene is TRBJ1-2, the V gene TRBV6-5; TRBD1 aligns across 7 bases. The trim removed 4 bases at V and 2 bases at J, leaving 4 bases unmatched. Germline CDR1 reads MNHEY; CDR2 reads SVGAGI. The CDR3 is made up of 14 amino acids. Written as DNA, the CDR3 is TGTGCCAGCAGTTGCCGACAGGGAAACTATGGCTACACCTTC. Its protein is CASSCRQGNYGYTF.

For this clone: This CDR3 is also generated by other DNA sequences in the sample. The chain recombines TRBV2 with TRBJ2-1; D unresolved. Germline V gene sequence: CDR1 SNHLY, CDR2 FYNNEI. The CDR3 contains 12 residues. Trimming took off 9 bases at V and 3 bases at J, with 9 bases between the two ends. Written as DNA, the CDR3 is TGTGCCAGTCAACGGGTCTACAATGAGCAGTTCTTC. Residues: CASQRVYNEQFF.

The rearrangement joins TRBV19 to TRBJ2-7; a weak D match, TRBD1 (6 bases). V dropped 5 bases and J dropped 6 bases, with 11 bases sitting between them. The CDR3 extends over 12 amino acids. Germline CDR1 reads LNHDA; CDR2 reads SQIVND (reference sequence). The CDR3 coding sequence is TGTGCCAGTAGTGCCTTACAGGGCGAGCAGTACTTC. This encodes CASSALQGEQYF.

This chain uses TRBV6-1 with TRBJ2-1; a possible D gene is TRBD1 (5 bases). The length of the CDR3 is 16 residues. V lost 1 base to trimming and J lost 7 bases, with 17 bases between them. Germline-derived CDR1 and CDR2 are MNHNS and SASEGT. CDR3 nucleotide sequence: TGTGCCAGCAGTGAAGGCGTTTGGCAGGGTAAAAATGAGCAGTTCTTC. Amino acid sequence: CASSEGVWQGKNEQFF.

The chain links TRBV15 to TRBJ2-7; TRBD1 agrees at 9 bases. The CDR3 contains 16 residues. The germline gives CDR1 LNHNV, CDR2 YYDKDF (reference sequence). V was pared by 1 base and J by 3 bases, with 7 bases of the junction left unmatched. CDR3 loop: CATSRVAGTGLYEQYF. The DNA for the CDR3 is TGTGCCACCAGCAGAGTCGCCGGGACAGGGCTCTACGAGCAGTACTTC.

The gene calls are TRBV27 and TRBJ1-4, with D perhaps TRBD1 (5 bases). Germline CDR1 MNHEY, CDR2 SMNVEV (reference sequence). Trimming cost V 4 bases and J 5 bases, with 17 bases left between them. This CDR3 is 16 amino acids long. The CDR3 region is CASSSGSGGGNEKLFF. CDR3 sequence (DNA): TGTGCCAGCAGTTCGGGCTCGGGGGGAGGGAATGAAAAACTGTTTTTT.

The CDR3 sequence: CASSLKRGETQYF. The CDR3 DNA is TGTGCCAGCAGCTTAAAGCGGGGGGAGACCCAGTACTTC. V gene TRBV7-3 combines with J gene TRBJ2-5, with TRBD2 matching over 8 bases. V was clipped by 1 base and J by 5 bases; unmatched bases: 0. The CDR3 is made up of 13 amino acids. The germline gives CDR1 SGHTA, CDR2 FQGTGA.

The chain joins TRBV10-3 to TRBJ2-1, with 9 nucleotides matching TRBD2. The CDR3 covers 16 residues. The germline V gene has CDR1 ENHRY and CDR2 SYGVKD. Trimming took 2 bases from V and 4 from J; bases not matched to a gene: 6. Here the CDR3 reads CAISETAGGRYNEQFF. The CDR3 nucleotides are TGTGCCATCAGTGAGACCGCGGGGGGGCGATACAATGAGCAGTTCTTC.

This rearrangement joins TRBV10-3 to TRBJ2-3; 9 bases fit TRBD2. After removal of 10 bases from V and 4 bases from J, the junction contained 21 bases not matched to a gene. The CDR3 loop spans 18 amino acids. Germline-derived CDR1 and CDR2 are ENHRY and SYGVKD. The CDR3: CANPPAKLGLAFPDTQYF. The CDR3 DNA is TGTGCCAACCCACCGGCTAAGTTAGGACTAGCGTTCCCAGATACGCAGTATTTT.

This clone appeared a single time. The CDR3 nucleotides read TGTGCCAGCAGCTTTACAGGGGGGCTGAACACCGGGGAGCTGTTTTTT. Translation: CASSFTGGLNTGELFF. V gene TRBV7-2 combines with J gene TRBJ2-2, with 8 bases identical to TRBD1. V shed 3 bases and J 1 base; nucleotides not matched to a gene: 4. Germline V gene lookup returns CDR1 SGHTA and CDR2 FQGNSA. There are 16 residues in the CDR3. The entire variable domain, with the rest obtained from reference TRBV7-2 and TRBJ2-2, is as follows: GAGVSQSPSNKVTEKGKDVELRCDPISGHTALYWYRQSLGQGLEFLIYFQGNSAPDKSGLPSDRFSAERTGGSVSTLTIQRTQQEDSAVYLCASSFTGGLNTGELFFGEGSRLTVL.

The rearrangement uses TRBV6-6 and TRBJ2-2, with 8 bases fitting TRBD1. The CDR3 totals 13 residues. With 6 bases clipped from V and 4 bases from J, the junction kept 1 base outside the gene matches. CDR1 and CDR2 from the germline V gene are MNHNY and SVGAGI (reference sequence). CDR3 DNA sequence: TGTGCCAGCAGACAGGGGGTCACCGGGGAGCTGTTTTTT. This sequence encodes CASRQGVTGELFF.

The chain couples TRBV9 to TRBJ2-3, with 10 bases lining up with TRBD2. Germline CDR1 reads SGDLS; CDR2 reads YYNGEE. Unmatched junction bases numbered 6, after V lost 3 bases and J lost 2 bases. This CDR3 is 16 amino acids long. CDR3 amino acids: CASSANSGGLTDTQYF. Here the CDR3 DNA reads TGTGCCAGCAGCGCCAATAGCGGGGGGCTCACAGATACGCAGTATTTT.

Worth noting for this clone: Because the CDR3 is missing its conserved closing phenylalanine or tryptophan, this is likely a read error. V gene TRBV15 combines with J gene TRBJ1-5; 8 positions match TRBD1. Germline V lookup: CDR1 LNHNV, CDR2 YYDKDF (reference sequence). The CDR3 covers 19 residues. The junction had 10 bases not matched to a gene; V was cut back by 0 bases and J by 0 bases. The CDR3 spells CATSRDVETGENSNQPQHL. In DNA, the CDR3 is TGTGCCACCAGCAGAGATGTGGAGACAGGGGAGAATAGCAATCAGCCCCAGCATCTT.

The gene calls are TRBV4-1 and TRBJ2-7; possible D gene TRBD1, 5 bases. The CDR3 is 15 amino acids. Germline-derived CDR1 and CDR2 are MGHRA and YSYEKL. Trimming shortened V by 2 bases and J by 4 bases, and 15 bases separated the two germline ends. DNA of the CDR3: TGCGCCAGCAGCCAACAGGGTTTACGCCCTTACGAGCAGTACTTC. Translating it yields CASSQQGLRPYEQYF.

This chain links TRBV2 with TRBJ1-6; D is uncertain. The CDR3 runs 13 residues. V lost 4 bases, J lost 6 bases, and 7 bases lay in between. From germline, CDR1 is SNHLY and CDR2 FYNNEI. The CDR3 DNA reads as TGTGCCAGCAGTGCTCCGGGTAATTCACCCCTCCACTTT. It yields the protein CASSAPGNSPLHF. The whole variable domain, filled in from reference TRBV2 and TRBJ1-6, reads EPEVTQTPSHQVTQMGQEVILRCVPISNHLYFYWYRQILGQKVEFLVSFYNNEISEKSEIFDDQFSVERPDGSNFTLKIRSTKLEDSAMYFCASSAPGNSPLHFGNGTRLTVT.

The CDR3 here is CASSLVSPEESSYEQYF. The CDR3 coding sequence is TGCGCCAGCAGCTTAGTATCGCCGGAGGAGAGCTCCTACGAGCAGTACTTC. The V and J genes are TRBV5-1 and TRBJ2-7, with D possibly matching TRBD2 (5 bases). The CDR3 length is 17 residues. V was pared by 2 bases and J by 0 bases, with 18 bases between. Germline CDR1 is SGHRS and CDR2 is YFSETQ.

This clone was detected only once. The V call is TRBV11-2, the J call TRBJ1-5; TRBD1 matches 7 bases. Germline V gene lookup returns CDR1 SGHAT and CDR2 FQNNGV. The trim removed 5 bases at V and 0 bases at J, leaving 10 bases unmatched. CDR3 length: 17 amino acids. The DNA for the CDR3 is TGTGCCAGCAGCGCAGCCGGAAACAGGGGTAGCAATCAGCCCCAGCATTTT. It translates to CASSAAGNRGSNQPQHF.

J is TRBJ1-2 and V is TRBV5-5; 7 bases fit TRBD1. Germline loops: CDR1 SGHKS, CDR2 YYEKEE (reference sequence). CDR3 length: 14 amino acids. V was clipped by 4 bases and J by 6 bases; unmatched bases: 9. The CDR3 reads CASSVNRGKDGYTF. The CDR3 nucleotides read TGTGCCAGCAGCGTAAACAGGGGTAAGGATGGCTACACCTTC.

J is TRBJ2-1 and V is TRBV27; D is possibly TRBD2 (7 bases). The ends were cut back, 6 bases at V and 8 bases at J, with 20 bases in the middle. Germline-derived CDR1 and CDR2 are MNHEY and SMNVEV (reference sequence). CDR3 length equals 15 residues. The CDR3 region is CASSTLGGASDEQFF. The CDR3 DNA reads TGTGCCAGCAGCACGCTTGGGGGGGCGTCCGATGAGCAGTTCTTC.

The gene calls are TRBV6-1 and TRBJ1-2; 11 bases line up with TRBD1. From germline, CDR1 is MNHNS and CDR2 SASEGT. The CDR3 extends over 17 amino acids. Trimming at V came to 2 bases and at J to 6 bases, leaving 11 bases not matched to a gene. The CDR3 DNA sequence: TGTGCCAGCAGTGAAAGGCTTCGGGACAGGGGGAGGGATGGCTACACCTTC. Protein product: CASSERLRDRGRDGYTF.

The V gene is TRBV9, the J gene TRBJ2-1; 12 bases align to TRBD2. The germline gives CDR1 SGDLS, CDR2 YYNGEE. CDR3 length: 17 residues. The ends lost 3 bases at V and 7 bases at J; junction bases unmatched: 11. The DNA for the CDR3 is TGTGCCAGCAGCGCCGAAAGACTAGCGGGGGCCGAAAATGAGCAGTTCTTC. As protein: CASSAERLAGAENEQFF.